The 10 T cell receptor beta chains given below trace back to one sample, sequenced in a study of blood T cells in healthy people across ages. Through a sample-barcoded 5' primer and a J-beta primer mix, a second PCR was run for about 7 to 12 cycles. TCRdb reanalysed the 5' RACE reads using MiXCR and keeps one entry per CDR3 protein. This table holds some 1,500,000 distinct CDR3 sequences, under 55% found once. What was sequenced was blood. These receptors were collected from a woman aged 18-29 years in good health.

The V call is TRBV20-1, the J call TRBJ2-5; D gene unclear. V was trimmed by 4 bases and J by 11 bases, leaving 17 bases between them. The CDR3 runs 12 residues. Germline V gene sequence: CDR1 DFQATT, CDR2 SNEGSKA (reference sequence). The CDR3: CSAKFSTYKQYF. The CDR3 DNA reads as TGCAGTGCTAAGTTCAGCACCTACAAGCAGTACTTC.

This clonotype was detected only a few times. The chain couples TRBV4-3 to TRBJ1-4; tentative D call: TRBD1 (5 bases). V lost 4 bases and J 5 bases, leaving 8 bases between the germline ends. This CDR3 has 13 amino acids. Germline V lookup: CDR1 LGHNA, CDR2 YSLEER. As DNA, the CDR3 is TGCGCCAGCAGCCCGCGACAGAATGAAAAACTGTTTTTT. Encoded protein: CASSPRQNEKLFF.

This clonotype came up a few times. The chain couples TRBV5-1 to TRBJ2-3, with D maybe TRBD1 (6 bases). Per germline, CDR1 SGHRS and CDR2 YFSETQ. Trimming left V 2 bases short and J 0 bases short, with 10 bases between. This CDR3 is 15 amino acids long. CDR3 sequence: CASSFITGSTDTQYF. The CDR3 DNA reads as TGCGCCAGCAGCTTCATAACAGGGAGCACAGATACGCAGTATTTT.

The gene calls are TRBV2 and TRBJ2-7; D not certain. The length of the CDR3 is 12 residues. The V gene lost 5 bases and the J gene lost 6 bases, with 11 bases spanning the gap. In germline, CDR1 is SNHLY, CDR2 FYNNEI. The CDR3 spells CASSNRGIEQYF. The CDR3 coding sequence is TGTGCCAGCAGTAATCGAGGCATCGAGCAGTACTTC.

This sequence joins TRBV7-9 and TRBJ1-2, with D hard to call. CDR3 length: 14 amino acids. The ends were cut back, 5 bases at V and 1 base at J, with 11 bases in the middle. Germline V gene lookup returns CDR1 SEHNR and CDR2 FQNEAQ (reference sequence). The DNA for the CDR3 is TGTGCCAGCAGCCCAAGAGTGGGTAACTATGGCTACACCTTC. This translates into CASSPRVGNYGYTF.

This clonotype has a count of ten or more. Written as DNA, the CDR3 is TGTGTCGCCGCTCGCGGGAGGTTCACAGATACGCAGTATTTT. Protein product: CVAARGRFTDTQYF. The V and J genes are TRBV27 and TRBJ2-3; 8 bases are a match to TRBD2. Germline V gene lookup returns CDR1 MNHEY and CDR2 SMNVEV (reference sequence). This CDR3 spans 14 amino acids.

This clonotype was picked up a small number of times. The chain carries TRBV6-2 or TRBV6-3 and TRBJ1-6; D remains ambiguous. This CDR3 is 16 amino acids long. Between the trimmed V and J ends, which lost 0 bases and 7 bases, there was a span of 13 bases. Germline V gene sequence: CDR1 MNHEY, CDR2 SVGEGT. CDR3 in amino acids: CASSYSEEGGNSPLHF. The CDR3 bases are TGTGCCAGCAGTTACTCCGAGGAGGGCGGCAATTCACCCCTCCACTTT.

The chain couples TRBV5-6 to TRBJ2-7; maybe TRBD1 (5 bases). V lost 5 bases, J lost 3 bases, and 18 bases lay in between. Germline V gives CDR1 SGHDT, CDR2 YYEEEE. This CDR3 has 15 amino acids. This chain's CDR3 is CASRAVSQGFYEQYF. The CDR3 DNA sequence: TGTGCCAGCAGGGCCGTTTCGCAGGGCTTCTACGAGCAGTACTTC.

In this sample, this clonotype turned up a few times. This chain uses TRBV4-3 with TRBJ1-4; the match to TRBD1 covers 7 bases. The CDR3 spans 13 residues. The junction had 4 bases not matched to a gene; V was cut back by 4 bases and J by 8 bases. In germline, CDR1 is LGHNA, CDR2 YSLEER. The CDR3 coding sequence is TGCGCCAGCAGCCTATCAGGGGGAGAAAAACTGTTTTTT. As protein: CASSLSGGEKLFF.

A word on this clonotype: This may arise from a read error, as a much more abundant clone is one base away. The V gene is TRBV29-1, the J gene TRBJ2-7; 7 bases map to TRBD1. J gave up 5 bases and V 4 bases, and 5 bases lay outside the gene matches. The CDR3 covers 12 residues. Germline-derived CDR1 and CDR2 are SQVTM and ANQGSEA. The CDR3 sequence: CSVADRVHEQYF. The DNA for the CDR3 is TGCAGCGTTGCTGACAGGGTGCACGAGCAGTACTTC.